The rows below give T cell receptor beta chains drawn from one sample of a study of blood T cell repertoires in COVID-19. Assay: immunoSEQ multiplex PCR; the TCRdb copy retains only in-frame clones and omits some. This repertoire shows about 200,000 clones, 85% found once; its top ten account for 4% to 5%. Sequenced material: peripheral blood. All receptors come from an elderly woman with acute or convalescent COVID-19. The CDR3 runs from the conserved cysteine through the conserved F or W. The order of the fields is D gene, V gene, clone size, J gene, CDR3 protein, CDR3 DNA. The D gene is left open where the match is weak. Clone size is stated in some rows and not others, as once, few, many or a class when expanded.

D: -; V: TRBV7-2; size: -; J: TRBJ1-2; CDR3: CASSFDSYGYTF; DNA: TGTGCCAGCAGCTTCGACAGTTATGGCTACACCTTC
D: -; V: TRBV29-1; size: once; J: TRBJ1-2; CDR3: CSAARDINYGYTF; DNA: TGCAGCGCCGCCCGGGACATCAACTATGGCTACACCTTC
D: -; V: TRBV28; size: once; J: TRBJ1-1; CDR3: CASIQTRMNTEAFF; DNA: TGTGCCAGCATTCAAACCAGGATGAACACTGAAGCTTTCTTT
D: -; V: TRBV6-5; size: -; J: TRBJ1-2; CDR3: CASIGGPTFNYGYTF; DNA: TGTGCCAGCATTGGAGGGCCCACGTTTAACTATGGCTACACCTTC
D: -; V: TRBV12-3/TRBV12-4; size: -; J: TRBJ1-1; CDR3: CASSFIGGTEAFF; DNA: TGTGCCAGCAGTTTCATAGGCGGGACTGAAGCTTTCTTT
D: -; V: TRBV18; size: -; J: TRBJ1-3; CDR3: CASSPGRLDGQIYF; DNA: TGTGCCAGCTCACCTGGCAGGCTTGACGGACAAATATATTTT
D: TRBD1; V: TRBV7-2; size: -; J: TRBJ1-1; CDR3: CASSLREGATGAFF; DNA: TGTGCCAGCAGCTTGCGAGAGGGGGCCACTGGGGCTTTCTTT
D: TRBD1; V: TRBV6-5; size: -; J: TRBJ1-2; CDR3: CASSYTRQGSVDGYTF; DNA: TGTGCCAGCAGTTACACGAGACAGGGAAGTGTGGATGGCTACACCTTC
D: TRBD1; V: TRBV28; size: few; J: TRBJ1-5; CDR3: CASSPTGTGLQPQHF; DNA: TGTGCCAGCAGTCCTACGGGGACAGGGCTCCAGCCCCAGCATTTT
D: -; V: TRBV3-1/TRBV3-2; size: -; J: TRBJ1-4; CDR3: CASSQGGNEKLFF; DNA: TGTGCCAGCAGCCAGGGCGGGAATGAAAAACTGTTTTTT
D: TRBD2; V: TRBV28; size: -; J: TRBJ2-3; CDR3: CASSAAGGLEDTQYF; DNA: TGTGCCAGCAGTGCTGCGGGGGGCTTGGAAGATACGCAGTATTTT
D: TRBD1; V: TRBV2; size: -; J: TRBJ2-1; CDR3: CASSEGTGARDEQFF; DNA: TGTGCCAGCAGTGAGGGGACAGGGGCAAGGGATGAGCAGTTCTTC
D: TRBD2; V: TRBV7-9; size: once; J: TRBJ2-3; CDR3: CASSRYATSGRLDTQYF; DNA: TGTGCCAGCAGCCGGTATGCAACCAGCGGGAGATTAGATACGCAGTATTTT
D: TRBD2; V: TRBV9; size: few; J: TRBJ2-7; CDR3: CASSFRSGTSPHEQYF; DNA: TGTGCCAGCAGCTTCCGCTCCGGGACTAGTCCCCACGAGCAGTACTTC
D: -; V: TRBV5-4; size: -; J: TRBJ2-7; CDR3: CASSPRQPPYEQYF; DNA: TGTGCCAGCAGCCCACGACAGCCTCCCTACGAGCAGTACTTC
D: TRBD1; V: TRBV2; size: -; J: TRBJ2-5; CDR3: CASSNDRAETQYF; DNA: TGTGCCAGCAGTAATGACAGGGCAGAGACCCAGTACTTC
D: TRBD2; V: TRBV7-3; size: -; J: TRBJ2-2; CDR3: CASSLGLAGGTGELFF; DNA: TGTGCCAGCAGCTTAGGACTAGCGGGAGGCACCGGGGAGCTGTTTTTT
D: -; V: TRBV6-5; size: -; J: TRBJ1-1; CDR3: CASKIPGTEAFF; DNA: TGTGCCAGCAAGATCCCGGGGACTGAAGCTTTCTTT
D: TRBD2; V: TRBV4-3; size: -; J: TRBJ2-2; CDR3: CASSRGLAGGPTGELFF; DNA: TGCGCCAGCAGCCGCGGACTAGCGGGAGGGCCCACCGGGGAGCTGTTTTTT
D: -; V: TRBV27; size: once; J: TRBJ2-2; CDR3: CASRHRDKYTGELFF; DNA: TGTGCCAGCAGGCACCGGGACAAATACACCGGGGAGCTGTTTTTT
D: -; V: TRBV9; size: -; J: TRBJ1-2; CDR3: CASSVVPSPRLGGYTF; DNA: TGTGCCAGCAGCGTAGTACCCAGCCCTCGCCTAGGTGGCTACACCTTC
D: -; V: TRBV5-1; size: -; J: TRBJ1-2; CDR3: CASSHAPEAGYTF; DNA: TGCGCCAGCAGCCATGCCCCCGAAGCGGGCTACACCTTC
D: TRBD1; V: TRBV6-2/TRBV6-3; size: few; J: TRBJ1-5; CDR3: CASSWTGGQPQHF; DNA: TGTGCCAGCAGTTGGACAGGAGGACAGCCCCAGCATTTT
D: TRBD1; V: TRBV4-3; size: -; J: TRBJ2-6; CDR3: CASSSRGTGVSGANVLTF; DNA: TGCGCCAGCAGCTCCCGAGGAACAGGGGTGTCCGGGGCCAACGTCCTGACTTTC
D: -; V: TRBV11-2; size: -; J: TRBJ2-5; CDR3: CASSRQRQETQYF; DNA: TGTGCCAGCAGCCGACAGAGACAAGAGACCCAGTACTTC
D: TRBD2; V: TRBV7-9; size: once; J: TRBJ2-3; CDR3: CASSLKAGEWVDTQYF; DNA: TGTGCCAGCAGCTTGAAAGCGGGGGAATGGGTTGATACGCAGTATTTT
D: -; V: TRBV27; size: -; J: TRBJ1-1; CDR3: CASTQGTEAFF; DNA: TGTGCCAGCACTCAGGGTACTGAAGCTTTCTTT
D: TRBD2; V: TRBV9; size: -; J: TRBJ2-2; CDR3: CASSVVRLAGGALVDTGELFF; DNA: TGTGCCAGCAGCGTAGTGAGGCTAGCGGGAGGTGCTTTGGTCGACACCGGGGAGCTGTTTTTT
D: TRBD2; V: TRBV2; size: few; J: TRBJ2-7; CDR3: CASSGLAGGEQYF; DNA: TGTGCCAGCTCCGGACTAGCGGGGGGCGAGCAGTACTTC
D: -; V: TRBV5-8; size: -; J: TRBJ1-6; CDR3: CASSLGRNYNSPLHF; DNA: TGTGCCAGCAGCTTGGGGCGGAACTATAATTCACCCCTCCACTTT
D: -; V: TRBV6-5; size: -; J: TRBJ2-7; CDR3: CASSTTGLASYEQYF; DNA: TGTGCCAGCAGTACTACAGGGTTAGCGTCCTACGAGCAGTACTTC
D: TRBD2; V: TRBV19; size: -; J: TRBJ2-1; CDR3: CASSVQPGLAGDEQFF; DNA: TGTGCCAGTAGTGTGCAACCGGGACTAGCGGGAGATGAGCAGTTCTTC
D: -; V: TRBV5-5; size: -; J: TRBJ1-2; CDR3: CASRLGQPDYGYTF; DNA: TGTGCCAGCAGACTTGGACAGCCAGACTATGGCTACACCTTC
D: TRBD1; V: TRBV18; size: -; J: TRBJ2-3; CDR3: CASSPALQGVTDTQYF; DNA: TGTGCCAGCTCACCGGCATTGCAGGGGGTTACAGATACGCAGTATTTT
D: TRBD1; V: TRBV6-5; size: -; J: TRBJ1-6; CDR3: CASSYSRQGTSPLHF; DNA: TGTGCCAGCAGTTACTCGAGACAGGGAACGTCACCCCTCCACTTT
D: TRBD2; V: TRBV6-5; size: -; J: TRBJ2-2; CDR3: CASSPGTRQTGELFF; DNA: TGTGCCAGCAGTCCGGGGACTAGGCAGACCGGGGAGCTGTTTTTT
D: TRBD1; V: TRBV6-5; size: once; J: TRBJ2-7; CDR3: CASSKGQGGPYEQYF; DNA: TGTGCCAGCAGTAAGGGACAGGGGGGTCCCTACGAGCAGTACTTC
D: TRBD1; V: TRBV29-1; size: -; J: TRBJ2-3; CDR3: CSVEPGQGTDTQYF; DNA: TGCAGCGTTGAGCCGGGACAGGGGACAGATACGCAGTATTTT
D: TRBD1; V: TRBV5-6; size: -; J: TRBJ2-6; CDR3: CASSSMTGVWTGANVLTF; DNA: TGTGCCAGCAGCTCAATGACAGGGGTTTGGACTGGGGCCAACGTCCTGACTTTC
D: TRBD2; V: TRBV5-1; size: -; J: TRBJ2-3; CDR3: CASSPLAGEADTQYF; DNA: TGCGCCAGCAGCCCCCTAGCGGGAGAGGCGGATACGCAGTATTTT
D: TRBD2; V: TRBV18; size: -; J: TRBJ2-7; CDR3: CASSPKFRLAGIGSYEQYF; DNA: TGTGCCAGCTCACCAAAGTTTAGACTAGCGGGTATAGGATCCTACGAGCAGTACTTC
D: -; V: TRBV3-1/TRBV3-2; size: once; J: TRBJ2-7; CDR3: CASSQVAGNSYEQYF; DNA: TGTGCCAGCAGCCAAGTGGCAGGGAATAGCTACGAGCAGTACTTC
D: TRBD1; V: TRBV6-6; size: -; J: TRBJ1-5; CDR3: CASKKQGNSNQPQHF; DNA: TGTGCCAGCAAGAAACAGGGGAATAGCAATCAGCCCCAACATTTT
D: -; V: TRBV5-1; size: -; J: TRBJ2-7; CDR3: CASSLGDSSYEQYF; DNA: TGCGCCAGCAGCTTGGGTGACAGCTCCTACGAGCAGTACTTC
D: -; V: TRBV24-1; size: -; J: TRBJ2-3; CDR3: CATSPGWFSDTQYF; DNA: TGTGCCACCAGTCCAGGGTGGTTCTCAGATACGCAGTATTTT
D: -; V: TRBV28; size: few; J: TRBJ1-2; CDR3: CASSSTGGYTF; DNA: TGTGCCAGCAGTTCAACGGGTGGCTACACCTTC
D: TRBD1; V: TRBV19; size: -; J: TRBJ2-7; CDR3: CASSPRDSLYEQYF; DNA: TGTGCCAGTAGTCCCAGGGACAGTCTCTACGAGCAGTACTTC
D: TRBD1; V: TRBV7-2; size: -; J: TRBJ2-1; CDR3: CASSLVGTGIRGEQFF; DNA: TGTGCCAGCAGCTTAGTGGGGACAGGGATTCGAGGGGAGCAGTTCTTC
D: TRBD2; V: TRBV7-2; size: once; J: TRBJ2-5; CDR3: CASSRVGLGEGTQYF; DNA: TGTGCCAGCAGCCGCGTGGGACTAGGCGAGGGGACCCAGTACTTC
D: -; V: TRBV5-8; size: -; J: TRBJ2-6; CDR3: CASSALVSGANVLTF; DNA: TGTGCCAGCAGCGCATTAGTCTCTGGGGCCAACGTCCTGACTTTC
D: -; V: TRBV18; size: -; J: TRBJ2-3; CDR3: CASLSVADTQYF; DNA: TGTGCCAGCTTATCGGTTGCAGATACGCAGTATTTT
D: TRBD2; V: TRBV9; size: -; J: TRBJ2-5; CDR3: CASSGLIAGVRRETQYF; DNA: TGTGCCAGCAGCGGATTGATAGCGGGCGTTCGACGAGAGACCCAGTACTTC
D: TRBD1; V: TRBV5-5; size: -; J: TRBJ2-2; CDR3: CASSGQDTGELFF; DNA: TGTGCCAGCAGCGGACAGGACACCGGGGAGCTGTTTTTT
D: TRBD2; V: TRBV30; size: -; J: TRBJ2-7; CDR3: CAWASKGTSGSYEQYF; DNA: TGTGCCTGGGCGTCCAAGGGGACTAGCGGCTCCTACGAGCAGTACTTC
D: TRBD2; V: TRBV9; size: -; J: TRBJ2-7; CDR3: CASSVGLAGREQYF; DNA: TGTGCCAGCAGCGTTGGACTAGCGGGCCGGGAGCAGTACTTC
D: TRBD2; V: TRBV3-1/TRBV3-2; size: -; J: TRBJ2-5; CDR3: CASSGGGTQYF; DNA: TGTGCCAGCAGCGGCGGGGGGACCCAGTACTTC
D: -; V: TRBV6-5; size: -; J: TRBJ1-1; CDR3: CASSYGGGTAEAFF; DNA: TGTGCCAGCAGTTACGGTGGGGGGACCGCTGAAGCTTTCTTT
D: -; V: TRBV29-1; size: once; J: TRBJ2-5; CDR3: CSAQGQAETQYF; DNA: TGCAGCGCTCAGGGGCAGGCGGAGACCCAGTACTTC
D: -; V: TRBV30; size: -; J: TRBJ2-2; CDR3: CAWRAQANTGELFF; DNA: TGTGCCTGGAGGGCCCAGGCGAACACCGGGGAGCTGTTTTTT
D: -; V: TRBV29-1; size: -; J: TRBJ1-4; CDR3: CSVARDGGKLFF; DNA: TGCAGCGTTGCCAGGGATGGCGGAAAACTGTTTTTT